This TCR beta chain derives from a study of blood T cells in healthy people across ages. Study-wide points: Among long-lived donors, naive CD4+ cells were more numerous and diversity higher than in aged donors. Investigators viewed diversity estimates from one million T cells as underestimates, the study reported.

Together with a sample-barcoded 5' primer, a J-beta primer mix was included in a second PCR lasting roughly 6 to 12 cycles. TCRdb processed the 5' RACE reads anew with MiXCR; each CDR3 protein has one entry. This table holds 1.2 million to 1.5 million distinct CDR3 sequences, 55% to 75% found once. The donors, healthy Caucasians from Russia, were aged roughly 6 to 90. Comment on this clonotype: Its antigen is undetermined. The junction and the germline gene differ at one end; a read error may be behind it.

Sequences were obtained from blood. The source of this sequence is a man in his late teens or twenties in good health.

The CDR3 bases are TGTACCAGCAGCTTACAAAACAGGGGGCTGTACGAGCAGTACTTC. Its translation is CTSSLQNRGLYEQYF. The V gene is TRBV11-2, the J gene TRBJ2-7, with 9 bases matching TRBD1. The CDR3 length is 15 residues. Per the germline V gene, CDR1 is SGHAT and CDR2 is FQNNGV.